The 4 T cell receptor beta chains listed next were all sequenced from one sample in a study of cytomegalovirus exposure and HLA in healthy donors. The PCR employed 60 Vbeta primers together with 13 Jbeta primers. Here immunoSEQ multiplex PCR was the method, and the copy in TCRdb shows in-frame clones only, minus some. Among around 120,000 clones listed, about 85% were seen once. Input material: PBMCs. The source is a boy aged 10-17 years in good health and CMV-seronegative.

This clone appeared once. The rearrangement links TRBV15 to TRBJ2-3, with TRBD2 matching 7 bases. The junction had 9 bases not matched to a gene; V was cut back by 5 bases and J by 1 base. This CDR3 has 16 amino acids. Germline V lookup: CDR1 LNHNV, CDR2 YYDKDF (reference sequence). The CDR3 coding sequence is TGTGCCACCAGCGAATACGGCGGGGGTGGCACAGATACGCAGTATTTT. This gives the protein CATSEYGGGGTDTQYF.

The rearrangement uses TRBV2 and TRBJ2-2; a possible D gene is TRBD1 (7 bases). The length of the CDR3 is 16 residues. The germline gives CDR1 SNHLY, CDR2 FYNNEI. Trimming stripped 3 bases from V and 1 base from J, with 12 bases between. CDR3 coding DNA: TGTGCCAGCAGTGATCCAGGGGGGCAGAACACCGGGGAGCTGTTTTTT. Translated: CASSDPGGQNTGELFF.

This clone has only one observation. This chain links TRBV14 with TRBJ2-1, with no clear D. In germline, CDR1 is SGHDN, CDR2 FVKESK. The CDR3 length is 13 residues. Between the trimmed V and J ends, which lost 0 bases and 10 bases, there was a span of 10 bases. CDR3: CASSQDIDWEQFF. Here the CDR3 DNA reads TGTGCCAGCAGCCAAGATATAGATTGGGAGCAGTTCTTC. Supplemented by reference TRBV14 and TRBJ2-1, the full variable domain reads EAGVTQFPSHSVIEKGQTVTLRCDPISGHDNLYWYRRVMGKEIKFLLHFVKESKQDESGMPNNRFLAERTGGTYSTLKVQPAELEDSGVYFCASSQDIDWEQFFGPGTRLTVL.

The chain is built from TRBV23-1 and TRBJ2-2, with D possibly TRBD1 on 5 matching bases. TRBV23-1 is an open reading frame whose function is uncertain. Trimming removed 2 bases at V and 3 bases at J, with 13 bases between. The CDR3 has 16 residues. The CDR3 sequence is CASSQRLGPYTGELFF. As DNA, the CDR3 is TGCGCCAGCAGTCAACGGCTGGGGCCCTACACCGGGGAGCTGTTTTTT.